The rows below give T cell receptor beta chains drawn from one sample of a study of blood T cell repertoires in COVID-19. Using immunoSEQ multiplex PCR, the repertoire was profiled, and TCRdb retains in-frame clones only, with some absent. Seen here are around 220,000 clones, about 90% observed once, and the top ten hold under 2%. The sequenced material came from peripheral blood. These receptors were taken from a man aged 40-55 years with active or convalescent COVID-19. The CDR3 runs from the conserved cysteine through the conserved F or W. Each record gives: J gene, D gene, clone size, V gene, CDR3 DNA, CDR3 protein. A D gene is named only where the DNA matches it firmly. Clone size is shown for a subset of rows, as once, few, many or a class of expanded clone.

TRBJ2-7,.,.,TRBV19,TGTGCCAGTAGTATTGACCCTCGAGACATGTACGAGCAGTACTTC,CASSIDPRDMYEQYF
TRBJ2-3,TRBD2,.,TRBV28,TGTGCCAGCAGCCTAGGGAGGGTTGGGACAGATACGCAGTATTTT,CASSLGRVGTDTQYF
TRBJ2-1,.,.,TRBV12-3/TRBV12-4,TGTGCCAGCAGCTATCGCTACAGTGTTGAGCAGTTCTTC,CASSYRYSVEQFF
TRBJ1-4,.,.,TRBV19,TGTGCCAGTAGTTTATCGGACAGCCGACTCGAAAAACTGTTTTTT,CASSLSDSRLEKLFF
TRBJ2-2,.,.,TRBV19,TGTGCCAGTAGTATAGGGCAGGGTTTGATCACCGGGGAGCTGTTTTTT,CASSIGQGLITGELFF
TRBJ2-3,.,.,TRBV4-1,TGCGCCAGCAGCCAATCGACAGGAATGAGCACAGATACGCAGTATTTT,CASSQSTGMSTDTQYF
TRBJ1-2,.,.,TRBV11-2,TGTGCCAGCAGCTCACTCCGTGGGGTCCCGGGAGATGGCTACACCTTC,CASSSLRGVPGDGYTF
TRBJ1-4,TRBD1,.,TRBV29-1,TGCAGCGTTGCCCCGGGACAGGGAAGTGAAAAACTGTTTTTT,CSVAPGQGSEKLFF
TRBJ1-4,.,.,TRBV3-1/TRBV3-2,TGTGCCAGCAGCCAAGACGGATCCCTAGGAGAAAAACTGTTTTTT,CASSQDGSLGEKLFF
TRBJ1-4,TRBD1,.,TRBV27,TGTGCCAGCAGTTTTTACGGACAGGGAACAACTAATGAAAAACTGTTTTTT,CASSFYGQGTTNEKLFF
TRBJ2-1,.,.,TRBV5-5,TGTGCCAGCAGCTTAGAGAGGGTCGTGTACAATGAGCAGTTCTTC,CASSLERVVYNEQFF
TRBJ1-2,.,.,TRBV5-8,TGTGCCAGCAGCCCAATGGCGGTGGAGGCTCTTAACTATGGCTACACCTTC,CASSPMAVEALNYGYTF
TRBJ2-1,.,.,TRBV11-2,TGTGCCAGCAGCTCCCCCCTCTCGGGAGAGCAGTTCTTC,CASSSPLSGEQFF
TRBJ1-2,.,.,TRBV28,TGTGCCAGCAGTACCACAAGACAGAATGGCTACACCTTC,CASSTTRQNGYTF
TRBJ1-2,TRBD1,few,TRBV28,TGTGCCAGCAGTTTAGGGGGACAGTTATACTATGGCTACACCTTC,CASSLGGQLYYGYTF
TRBJ1-1,.,.,TRBV15,TGTGCCACCAGCAGAGAGGCGGGGTCCAATGAAGCTTTCTTT,CATSREAGSNEAFF
TRBJ1-2,.,.,TRBV2,TGTGCCAGCAGTGAAGATACAGGGAGCCTCTATGGCTACACCTTC,CASSEDTGSLYGYTF